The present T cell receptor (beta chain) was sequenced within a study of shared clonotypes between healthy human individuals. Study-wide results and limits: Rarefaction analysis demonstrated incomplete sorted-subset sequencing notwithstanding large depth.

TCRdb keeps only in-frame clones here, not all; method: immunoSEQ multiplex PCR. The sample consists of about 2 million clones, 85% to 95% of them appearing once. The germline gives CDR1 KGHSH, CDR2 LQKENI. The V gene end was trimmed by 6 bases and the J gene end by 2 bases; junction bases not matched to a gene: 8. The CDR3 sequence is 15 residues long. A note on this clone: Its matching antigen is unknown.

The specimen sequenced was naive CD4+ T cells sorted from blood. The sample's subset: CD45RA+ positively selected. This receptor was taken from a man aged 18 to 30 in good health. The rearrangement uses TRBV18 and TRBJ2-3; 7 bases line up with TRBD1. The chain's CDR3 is CASSGTEALTDTQYF. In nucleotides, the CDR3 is TGTGCCAGCTCCGGGACAGAAGCTCTCACAGATACGCAGTATTTT.